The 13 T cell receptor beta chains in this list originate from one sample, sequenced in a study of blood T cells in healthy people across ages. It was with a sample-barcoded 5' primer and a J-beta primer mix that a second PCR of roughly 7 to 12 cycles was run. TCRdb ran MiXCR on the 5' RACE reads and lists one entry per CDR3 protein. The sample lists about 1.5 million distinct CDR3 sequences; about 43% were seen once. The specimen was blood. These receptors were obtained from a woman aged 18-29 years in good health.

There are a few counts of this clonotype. CDR3 region: CASRPGRGNTEAFF. In DNA form, the CDR3 reads TGTGCCAGCAGACCCGGACGGGGGAACACTGAAGCTTTCTTT. The rearrangement uses TRBV27 and TRBJ1-1; D unclear. Deletions cut 6 bases from V and 1 base from J, with 12 bases between. CDR1 and CDR2 (germline): MNHEY, SMNVEV (reference sequence). The CDR3 totals 14 residues.

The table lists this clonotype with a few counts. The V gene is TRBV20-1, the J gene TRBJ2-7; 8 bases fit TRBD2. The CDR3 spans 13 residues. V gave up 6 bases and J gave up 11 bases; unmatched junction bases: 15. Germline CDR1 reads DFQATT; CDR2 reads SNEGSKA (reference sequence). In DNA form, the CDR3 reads TGCAGTGCACCCAGCGGGAGCCGGGAACGGGAGTACTTC. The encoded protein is CSAPSGSREREYF.

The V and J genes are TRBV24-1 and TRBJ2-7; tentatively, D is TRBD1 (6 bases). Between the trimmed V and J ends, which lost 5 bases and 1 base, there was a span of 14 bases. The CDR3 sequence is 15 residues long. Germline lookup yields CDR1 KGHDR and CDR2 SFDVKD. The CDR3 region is CATSGVGAESYEQYF. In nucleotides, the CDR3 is TGTGCCACCAGTGGCGTGGGGGCAGAATCCTACGAGCAGTACTTC.

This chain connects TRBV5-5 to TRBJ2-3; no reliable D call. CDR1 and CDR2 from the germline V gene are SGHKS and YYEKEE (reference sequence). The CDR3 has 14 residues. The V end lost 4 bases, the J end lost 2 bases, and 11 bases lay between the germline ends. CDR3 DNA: TGTGCCAGCAGCCAGACACCGTACACAGATACGCAGTATTTT. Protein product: CASSQTPYTDTQYF.

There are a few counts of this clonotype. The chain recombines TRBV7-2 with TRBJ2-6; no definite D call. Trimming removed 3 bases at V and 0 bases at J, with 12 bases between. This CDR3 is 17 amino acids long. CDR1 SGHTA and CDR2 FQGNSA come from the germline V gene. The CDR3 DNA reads TGTGCCAGCAGCTTTAGTCCAGCCAGCTCTGGGGCCAACGTCCTGACTTTC. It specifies CASSFSPASSGANVLTF.

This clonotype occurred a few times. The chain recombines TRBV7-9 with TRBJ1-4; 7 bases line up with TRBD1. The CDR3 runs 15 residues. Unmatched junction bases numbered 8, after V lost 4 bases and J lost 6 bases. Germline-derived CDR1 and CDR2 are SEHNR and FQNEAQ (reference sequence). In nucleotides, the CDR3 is TGTGCCAGCAGCTCACCACAGGGGATGGATGAAAAACTGTTTTTT. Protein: CASSSPQGMDEKLFF.

This CDR3 reads CASNPGTGYDQSSYEQYF. CDR3 in DNA: TGTGCCAGCAACCCCGGGACAGGGTACGATCAGAGCTCCTACGAGCAGTACTTC. The V and J genes are TRBV6-1 and TRBJ2-7, with TRBD1 identical over 9 bases. J gave up 0 bases and V 7 bases, and 16 bases lay outside the gene matches. Germline CDR1 and CDR2: MNHNS and SASEGT. CDR3 length: 18 amino acids.

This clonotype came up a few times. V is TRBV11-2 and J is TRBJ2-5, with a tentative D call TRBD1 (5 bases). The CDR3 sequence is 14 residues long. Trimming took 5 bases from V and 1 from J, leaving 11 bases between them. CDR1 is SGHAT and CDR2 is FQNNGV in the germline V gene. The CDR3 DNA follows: TGTGCCAGCAGCCCCAGGGAACCCCAAGAGACCCAGTACTTC. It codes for CASSPREPQETQYF.

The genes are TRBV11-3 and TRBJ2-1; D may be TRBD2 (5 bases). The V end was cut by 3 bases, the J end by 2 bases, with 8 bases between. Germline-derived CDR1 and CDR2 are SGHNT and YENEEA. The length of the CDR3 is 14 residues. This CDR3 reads CASSFSATYNEQFF. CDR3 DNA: TGTGCCAGCAGCTTTAGCGCAACCTACAATGAGCAGTTCTTC.

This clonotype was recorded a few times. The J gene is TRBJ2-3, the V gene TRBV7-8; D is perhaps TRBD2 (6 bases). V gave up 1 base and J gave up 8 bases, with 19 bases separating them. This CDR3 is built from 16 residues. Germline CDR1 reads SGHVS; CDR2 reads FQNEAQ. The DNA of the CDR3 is TGTGCCAGCAGCTTAGGCCTGGGTGGGGACTTGGGTACGCAGTATTTT. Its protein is CASSLGLGGDLGTQYF.

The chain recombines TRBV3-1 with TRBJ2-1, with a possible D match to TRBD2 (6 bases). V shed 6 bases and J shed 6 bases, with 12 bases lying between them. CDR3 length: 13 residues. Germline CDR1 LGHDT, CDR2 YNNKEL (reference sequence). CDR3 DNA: TGTGCCAGCAGACTAGACGGGGGCAATGAGCAGTTCTTC. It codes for CASRLDGGNEQFF.

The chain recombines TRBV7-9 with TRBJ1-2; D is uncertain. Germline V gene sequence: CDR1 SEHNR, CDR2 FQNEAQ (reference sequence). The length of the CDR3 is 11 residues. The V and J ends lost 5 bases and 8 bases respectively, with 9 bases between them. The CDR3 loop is CASSPEAGYTF. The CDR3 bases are TGTGCCAGCAGCCCGGAGGCCGGCTACACCTTC.

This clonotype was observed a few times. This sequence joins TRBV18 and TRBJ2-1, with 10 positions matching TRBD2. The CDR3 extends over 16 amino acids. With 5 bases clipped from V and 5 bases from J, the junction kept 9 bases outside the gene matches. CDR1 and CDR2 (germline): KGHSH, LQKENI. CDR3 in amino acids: CASSSAERGGHNEQFF. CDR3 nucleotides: TGTGCCAGCTCATCCGCGGAGCGGGGGGGCCACAATGAGCAGTTCTTC.